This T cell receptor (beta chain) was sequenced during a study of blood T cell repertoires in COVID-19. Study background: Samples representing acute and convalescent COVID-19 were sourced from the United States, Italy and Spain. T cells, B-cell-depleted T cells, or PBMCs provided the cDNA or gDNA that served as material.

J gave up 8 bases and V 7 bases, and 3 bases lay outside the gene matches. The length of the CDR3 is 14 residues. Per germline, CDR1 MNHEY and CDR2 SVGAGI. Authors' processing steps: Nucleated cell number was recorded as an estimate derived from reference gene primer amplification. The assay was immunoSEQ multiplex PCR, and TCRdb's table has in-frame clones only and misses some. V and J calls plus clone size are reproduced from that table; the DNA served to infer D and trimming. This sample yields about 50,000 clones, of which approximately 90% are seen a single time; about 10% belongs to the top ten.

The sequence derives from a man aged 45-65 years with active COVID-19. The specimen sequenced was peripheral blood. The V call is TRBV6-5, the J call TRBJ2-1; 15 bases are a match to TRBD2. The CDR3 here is CASTGLAGGYEQFF. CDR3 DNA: TGTGCCAGCACCGGACTAGCGGGAGGGTATGAGCAGTTCTTC.